The 7 T cell receptor beta chains listed next were all sequenced from one sample in a study of CD8+CD57+ T cells in acquired aplastic anemia. Genomic DNA served as template for TCR beta VDJ and CDR3 profiling. Using its own MiXCR run on the reads, TCRdb lists one record per CDR3 protein. The data hold more than 150,000 distinct CDR3 sequences, with 64% observed a single time. Input material: sorted CD4+, CD8+, or CD8+CD57+ T cells (not recorded which) from PBMCs. The source of these receptors is a human donor with severe aplastic anemia or a healthy control (not recorded which).

CDR3 coding DNA: TGTGCCAGCAGTGAGTCTAGCGGGAGGGAGCAGTACTTC. Residues: CASSESSGREQYF. This chain joins TRBV6-5 and TRBJ2-7, with TRBD2 matching over 11 bases. The CDR3 is made up of 13 amino acids. The germline V gene has CDR1 MNHEY and CDR2 SVGAGI. The V and J ends lost 5 bases and 7 bases, in that order; junction bases with no gene match: 4.

This chain links TRBV15 with TRBJ2-1; no definite D call. The germline V gene has CDR1 LNHNV and CDR2 YYDKDF (reference sequence). This CDR3 contains 15 residues. V was trimmed by 0 bases and J by 7 bases, leaving 13 bases between them. Here the CDR3 reads CATSRDLVNGNEQFF. CDR3 nucleotide sequence: TGTGCCACCAGCAGAGACCTTGTTAATGGGAATGAGCAGTTCTTC.

The chain is built from TRBV6-4 and TRBJ1-5; D ambiguous. Trimming took 5 bases from V and 3 from J, leaving 11 bases between them. The germline CDR1 and CDR2 sequences are MRHNA and SNTAGT. The length of the CDR3 is 14 residues. The CDR3 spells CASSSLLNNQPQHF. The CDR3 bases are TGTGCCAGCAGTTCCCTACTTAACAATCAGCCCCAGCATTTT.

The gene calls are TRBV5-4 and TRBJ2-5; 7 bases map to TRBD1. Trimming took 3 bases from V and 0 from J; bases not matched to a gene: 2. CDR3 length equals 14 residues. The germline CDR1 and CDR2 sequences are SGHNT and YYREEE (reference sequence). In DNA form, the CDR3 reads TGTGCCAGCAGCTCGGGACAGCACCAAGAGACCCAGTACTTC. Its translation: CASSSGQHQETQYF.

Notes on this clonotype: One end of the junction is discordant with germline, which a read error may explain. J is TRBJ2-7 and V is TRBV6-6; D unclear. Looked up from germline, CDR1 is MNHNY and CDR2 is SVGAGI (reference sequence). The CDR3 has 15 amino acids. CDR3: CASTQPGHDSYEQHF. CDR3 nucleotides: TGTGCCAGCACCCAACCGGGCCACGACTCCTACGAGCAGCACTTC.

Turning to this clonotype: A clone one base away is much larger, so this may be a read error. The chain has TRBV10-3 and TRBJ2-7; TRBD1 matches at 9 bases. Germline lookup yields CDR1 ENHRY and CDR2 SYGVKD. This CDR3 comprises 15 residues. The CDR3 DNA follows: TGTGCCATCAGTGAGCCAGGGACAGGGCTTGACGAGCGGTACTTC. It is translated as CAISEPGTGLDERYF.

Concerning this clonotype itself: One end of the junction fails to match germline, which may point to a read error. V is TRBV7-6 and J is TRBJ2-7, with D perhaps being TRBD1 or TRBD2 (6 bases each). This CDR3 is built from 14 residues. The germline gives CDR1 SGHVS, CDR2 FNYEAQ. CDR3 residues: CASSLGGASHEQYF. CDR3 sequence (DNA): TGTGCCAGCAGCTTAGGGGGGGCCTCCCACGAGCAGTACTTC.